These 3 T cell receptor beta chains were sequenced from one sample in a study of response to subunit inactivated influenza vaccine. Each CDR3 protein gets one entry after TCRdb re-called the RT-PCR reads with MiXCR. This sample yields roughly 500,000 distinct CDR3 sequences, of which 25% are seen a single time; less than 2.5% belongs to the top ten. The source material was CD4+ T cells sorted from PBMCs, sampled 4 to 6 days after vaccination. The receptors were gathered from a man aged 45 to 65 who received an inactivated influenza vaccine.

A few counts support this clonotype. The chain links TRBV28 to TRBJ1-2; a possible D gene is TRBD1 (5 bases). CDR1 and CDR2 (germline): MDHEN, SYDVKM. This CDR3 contains 13 residues. Trimming shortened V by 6 bases and J by 4 bases, and 12 bases separated the two germline ends. The chain's CDR3 is CASSLRGSYGYTF. As DNA, the CDR3 is TGTGCCAGCAGCCTAAGGGGCTCCTATGGCTACACCTTC.

The rearrangement joins TRBV3-1 to TRBJ1-3; 8 bases line up with TRBD1. CDR1 is LGHDT and CDR2 is YNNKEL in the germline V gene (reference sequence). V trimming: 6 bases; J trimming: 8 bases; junction bases outside the gene matches: 9. This CDR3 comprises 14 residues. CDR3 nucleotides: TGTGCCAGCAGAGCCGGGACAGGATTTCACACCATATATTTT. Its translation is CASRAGTGFHTIYF.

This clonotype occurred a few times. The V gene is TRBV9, the J gene TRBJ2-1; the D gene could be TRBD1 or TRBD2 (6 bases each). CDR1 and CDR2 (germline): SGDLS, YYNGEE. The CDR3 totals 13 residues. Trimming took 3 bases from V and 13 from J, leaving 17 bases between them. The CDR3 spells CASSGLTRGEQFF. Here the CDR3 DNA reads TGTGCCAGCAGCGGGCTGACTAGGGGGGAACAGTTCTTC. Complete variable domain (other parts from reference TRBV9 and TRBJ2-1): DSGVTQTPKHLITATGQRVTLRCSPRSGDLSVYWYQQSLDQGLQFLIQYYNGEERAKGNILERFSAQQFPDLHSELNLSSLELGDSALYFCASSGLTRGEQFFGPGTRLTVL.